This record covers a single TCR beta chain. Its antigen is as yet unknown. CDR1 and CDR2 (germline): LNHDA, SQIVND (reference sequence). This CDR3 region has 14 residues. Trimming cost V 5 bases and J 3 bases, with 13 bases left between them. These data belong to a study of shared clonotypes between healthy human individuals. Study background: A donor's plate count was three for CD4 naive and three for CD4 memory; CD8 naive had two and CD8 memory one.

Overall study results and limits: Across four donors, naive CD4 shared 5% to 6.5%, naive CD8 over 3%, memory CD4 roughly 2.4%, memory CD8 0.4%.

Here immunoSEQ multiplex PCR was the method, and the copy in TCRdb shows in-frame clones only, minus some. The table includes about 1.1 million clones, around 78% detected once. Sequencing was carried out using memory CD4+ T cells from PBMCs. The subset here: CD45RA-negative fraction. The rearrangement joins TRBV19 to TRBJ2-5; a weak D match, TRBD1 (7 bases). The source is a man aged 18 to 35 in good health. Some clones in this sample may be carry-over from other donors' samples. The CDR3 coding sequence is TGTGCCAGTAGTCGCGGGACAGTAAAAGAGACCCAGTACTTC. Protein product: CASSRGTVKETQYF.